The T cell receptor beta chain under discussion was sequenced for a study of blood T cell repertoires in COVID-19. Clones were read by immunoSEQ multiplex PCR, and TCRdb kept only the in-frame ones, dropping some. The sample consists of roughly 70,000 clones, 80% of them appearing once. The V end lost 0 bases, the J end lost 3 bases, and 12 bases lay between the germline ends. This CDR3 contains 15 residues. Germline V gives CDR1 MGHRA, CDR2 YSYEKL. Sequencing was carried out using peripheral blood. The sequence derives from a human donor in a cohort sampled during active COVID-19. This chain joins TRBV4-1 and TRBJ2-7; D might be TRBD1 (5 bases). CDR3 sequence: CASSQDSGHYYEQYF. The CDR3 DNA reads TGCGCCAGCAGCCAAGATTCAGGACACTACTACGAGCAGTACTTC.